These 21 T cell receptor beta chains were all obtained from the same sample, sequenced in a study of cytomegalovirus exposure and HLA in healthy donors. PCR employed 60 Vbeta and 13 Jbeta primers. Measured with immunoSEQ multiplex PCR; TCRdb has only the in-frame clones, and not every one. Its table records 65,000 to 95,000 clones. The sequenced sample consisted of PBMCs. The origin of the receptors is a woman aged 60-70 years in good health and CMV-seronegative.

CDR3 sequence (DNA): TGCGCCAGCAAAGGTACCGGGTCGAGCTCCTACGAGCAGTACTTC. It translates to CASKGTGSSSYEQYF. The J gene is TRBJ2-7, the V gene TRBV10-2, with D unresolved. Trimming removed 7 bases from V and 0 bases from J, with 16 bases in between. The CDR3 extends over 15 amino acids. CDR1 WSHSY and CDR2 SAAADI come from the germline V gene.

As for this clone: The junction departs from the called germline gene at one end, perhaps through a read error. The genes are TRBV11-2 and TRBJ1-1, with 10 bases lining up with TRBD1. Per germline, CDR1 SGHAT and CDR2 FQNNGV. The CDR3 is made up of 14 amino acids. The CDR3 DNA reads TGTGCCAGCAGCTTGACCGGGACAGGGGCCCCACTACTCTTT. Translated: CASSLTGTGAPLLF.

This chain connects TRBV9 to TRBJ1-2; the D gene is possibly TRBD1 (5 bases). Germline CDR1 SGDLS, CDR2 YYNGEE. V shed 4 bases and J shed 8 bases, with 18 bases lying between them. The CDR3 runs to 14 residues. CDR3 amino acids: CASSTGPGGEGYTF. CDR3 DNA sequence: TGTGCCAGCAGCACGGGACCCGGAGGGGAAGGCTACACCTTC.

The gene calls are TRBV6-4 and TRBJ1-1, with 10 bases fitting TRBD1. This CDR3 is 15 amino acids long. Trimming took 2 bases from V and 4 from J; bases not matched to a gene: 4. Looked up from germline, CDR1 is MRHNA and CDR2 is SNTAGT. The CDR3 here is CASSDEDRGLTEAFF. In DNA form, the CDR3 reads TGTGCCAGCAGTGACGAAGACAGGGGGCTCACTGAAGCTTTCTTT.

This chain connects TRBV7-2 to TRBJ2-5; 8 bases agree with TRBD2. Germline-derived CDR1 and CDR2 are SGHTA and FQGNSA. With 1 base clipped from V and 5 bases from J, the junction kept 6 bases outside the gene matches. The CDR3 spans 15 residues. The CDR3 reads CASSLELSGGETQYF. CDR3 DNA sequence: TGTGCCAGCAGCTTAGAGCTGTCGGGAGGGGAGACCCAGTACTTC.

The chain uses TRBV5-4 and TRBJ2-1, with D maybe TRBD2 (6 bases). V was cut by 4 bases and J by 6 bases, with 20 bases left in between. The CDR3 sequence is 16 residues long. Germline V gives CDR1 SGHNT, CDR2 YYREEE (reference sequence). The CDR3: CASSIPLRGMRNEQFF. The DNA for the CDR3 is TGTGCCAGCAGCATCCCCTTACGGGGGATGCGCAATGAGCAGTTCTTC.

V and J are TRBV27 and TRBJ2-1, with 11 positions matching TRBD2. The V segment lost 6 bases and the J segment 6 bases; nucleotides outside the gene matches: 7. Germline V lookup: CDR1 MNHEY, CDR2 SMNVEV (reference sequence). This CDR3 spans 15 amino acids. The CDR3 sequence: CASRIAGGPSNEQFF. DNA for the CDR3: TGTGCCAGCAGAATAGCGGGAGGGCCATCCAATGAGCAGTTCTTC.

The genes are TRBV10-1 and TRBJ2-2; perhaps TRBD2 as D (6 bases). V was shortened by 2 bases and J by 6 bases, with 10 bases between the two germline ends. The CDR3 sequence is 14 residues long. Germline lookup yields CDR1 WNHNN and CDR2 SYGVQD (reference sequence). CDR3 in DNA: TGCGCCAGCAGTGAGCCGCGACTAGCCGGGGAGCTGTTTTTT. It specifies CASSEPRLAGELFF.

J is TRBJ2-1 and V is TRBV5-4, with 14 bases lining up with TRBD2. Trimming cost V 4 bases and J 6 bases; bases outside gene matches: 6. The CDR3 has 16 amino acids. Germline CDR1 SGHNT, CDR2 YYREEE (reference sequence). Written as DNA, the CDR3 is TGTGCCAGCAGCCCACGACTAGCGGGAGGGCTCAATGAGCAGTTCTTC. Its translation: CASSPRLAGGLNEQFF.

V usage is TRBV4-1 and J usage is TRBJ1-3; 7 bases are shared with TRBD1. The ends lost 0 bases at V and 2 bases at J; junction bases unmatched: 7. Germline CDR1 MGHRA, CDR2 YSYEKL. This CDR3 is 17 amino acids long. For the CDR3, the DNA is TGCGCCAGCAGCCAAGAGCCCCTTAGGGGGCCTGGAAACACCATATATTTT. Translated: CASSQEPLRGPGNTIYF.

CDR3 protein: CASSYSTGSGANVLTF. The CDR3 region has the DNA TGTGCCAGCAGTTACTCGACTGGCTCTGGGGCCAACGTCCTGACTTTC. The V gene is TRBV6-5, the J gene TRBJ2-6, with D unresolved. Germline V gene lookup returns CDR1 MNHEY and CDR2 SVGAGI. The CDR3 has 16 amino acids. Trimming removed 0 bases at V and 0 bases at J, with 6 bases between.

CDR3 residues: CASSPLVGVSYNEQFF. The CDR3 region has the DNA TGTGCCAGCTCACCACTCGTGGGAGTTTCCTACAATGAGCAGTTCTTC. The genes are TRBV18 and TRBJ2-1; D perhaps matches TRBD2 (5 bases). Trimming left V 1 base short and J 1 base short, with 11 bases between. This CDR3 comprises 16 residues. CDR1 is KGHSH and CDR2 is LQKENI in the germline V gene.

The V gene is TRBV7-8, the J gene TRBJ2-7; tentatively, D is TRBD2 (5 bases). Deletions cut 0 bases from V and 3 bases from J, with 15 bases between. Germline assignment: CDR1 SGHVS and CDR2 FQNEAQ. The CDR3 totals 16 residues. CDR3 bases: TGTGCCAGCAGCTTAGCTTGGGTAGCGAGTAGCTACGAGCAGTACTTC. This codes for CASSLAWVASSYEQYF.

Of note for this clone: This specimen includes other DNA sequences encoding the same CDR3. This chain uses TRBV2 with TRBJ2-7, with TRBD2 matching 12 bases. V dropped 7 bases and J dropped 4; count of bases not matched to a gene: 8. Germline-derived CDR1 and CDR2 are SNHLY and FYNNEI. CDR3 size: 15 residues. The CDR3 loop is CASTPSGRGDYEQYF. CDR3 sequence (DNA): TGTGCCAGCACACCTAGCGGGAGGGGGGATTACGAGCAGTACTTC.

Concerning this clone itself: Distinct nucleotide sequences in the sample also encode this CDR3. The V and J genes are TRBV2 and TRBJ1-2; D may be TRBD1 (5 bases). Germline V gene data show CDR1 as SNHLY and CDR2 as FYNNEI. The V and J ends lost 4 bases and 8 bases respectively, with 20 bases between them. CDR3 length: 15 residues. CDR3 sequence: CASSGGGVGLDGYTF. CDR3 DNA sequence: TGTGCCAGCAGTGGGGGAGGGGTAGGGCTGGACGGCTACACCTTC.

The rearrangement uses TRBV7-9 and TRBJ1-4; TRBD1 matches at 9 bases. Per germline, CDR1 SEHNR and CDR2 FQNEAQ (reference sequence). CDR3 length: 16 residues. With V trimmed by 5 bases and J by 7 bases, 11 bases remained unmatched. CDR3 protein: CASSPGSGTGREKLFF. The CDR3 coding sequence is TGTGCCAGCAGCCCAGGTTCCGGGACAGGGCGTGAAAAACTGTTTTTT.

The V gene is TRBV2, the J gene TRBJ2-3; tentative D call: TRBD2 (6 bases). The CDR3 has 11 amino acids. Germline values: CDR1 SNHLY, CDR2 FYNNEI. The V end was cut by 5 bases, the J end by 8 bases, with 8 bases between. Here the CDR3 reads CASSLAPTQYF. In DNA form, the CDR3 reads TGTGCCAGCAGTCTAGCGCCTACGCAGTATTTT.

The chain couples TRBV7-2 to TRBJ1-4, with D tentatively TRBD1 (5 bases). Germline CDR1 is SGHTA and CDR2 is FQGNSA. Between the trimmed V and J ends, which lost 1 base and 6 bases, there was a span of 6 bases. This CDR3 has 13 amino acids. CDR3 sequence: CASSLGQYEKLFF. CDR3 coding DNA: TGTGCCAGCAGCTTAGGACAGTATGAAAAACTGTTTTTT. Drawing the rest from reference TRBV7-2 and TRBJ1-4, the complete variable domain is GAGVSQSPSNKVTEKGKDVELRCDPISGHTALYWYRQSLGQGLEFLIYFQGNSAPDKSGLPSDRFSAERTGGSVSTLTIQRTQQEDSAVYLCASSLGQYEKLFFGSGTQLSVL.

This chain joins TRBV5-1 and TRBJ2-7; 14 bases map to TRBD2. J was trimmed by 7 bases and V by 0 bases; bases with no gene match: 6. This CDR3 has 16 residues. The germline CDR1 and CDR2 sequences are SGHRS and YFSETQ. The CDR3 spells CASSLAGLAGASEQYF. CDR3 DNA: TGCGCCAGCAGCTTGGCGGGACTAGCGGGAGCGTCTGAGCAGTACTTC.

The CDR3 DNA sequence: TGTGCCAGCAGTTGGGGCCTAGCGGGAGGGCGTGCTAGCACAGATACGCAGTATTTT. Amino acid sequence: CASSWGLAGGRASTDTQYF. The V and J genes are TRBV27 and TRBJ2-3; 12 positions match TRBD2. V lost 4 bases to trimming and J lost 0 bases; unmatched junction nucleotides: 11. From germline, CDR1 is MNHEY and CDR2 SMNVEV (reference sequence). This CDR3 has 19 residues.

As for this clone: One junction end disagrees with the germline gene, perhaps due to a read error. The genes are TRBV28 and TRBJ2-1, with 10 bases aligning to TRBD2. Germline V lookup: CDR1 MDHEN, CDR2 SYDVKM. This CDR3 spans 17 amino acids. CDR3 sequence: CASSSPGLAASRDEQFF. The CDR3 nucleotides are TGTGCCAGCAGTTCCCCCGGACTAGCGGCAAGCCGGGATGAGCAATTCTTC.